Listed below are T cell receptor beta chains from one sample, sequenced in a study of CD8+CD57+ T cells in acquired aplastic anemia. TCRdb passed the reads through MiXCR, listing each CDR3 protein once. The repertoire holds fewer than 300,000 distinct CDR3 sequences, with 82% as singletons. Sequenced material: sorted CD4+, CD8+, or CD8+CD57+ T cells (not recorded which) from PBMCs. The receptors derive from a human donor with aplastic anemia. Each CDR3 is given with its conserved first and last residue. Fields, in order: J gene, D gene, clone size, V gene, CDR3 protein, CDR3 DNA. D genes are given only for firm matches. Size tells how often a clone was seen (once, few, many) or the class of an expanded clone, and some rows leave it out.

J: TRBJ2-5; D: NA; size: NA; V: TRBV11-3; CDR3: CASSLDPTGGGETQYF; DNA: TGTGCCAGCAGCTTAGATCCGACTGGCGGTGGGGAGACCCAGTACTTC
J: TRBJ1-6; D: TRBD1; size: NA; V: TRBV7-8; CDR3: CASSLGRAGGTSPLHF; DNA: TGTGCCAGCAGCTTAGGGCGTGCAGGGGGTACTTCACCCCTCCACTTT
J: TRBJ2-5; D: NA; size: NA; V: TRBV2; CDR3: CASSRASDQGAQYF; DNA: TGTGCCAGCAGCAGAGCGTCAGACCAAGGGGCCCAGTACTTC
J: TRBJ2-3; D: TRBD1; size: NA; V: TRBV9; CDR3: CASSVGGQSTQYF; DNA: TGTGCCAGCAGCGTAGGGGGACAGAGCACGCAGTATTTT
J: TRBJ2-7; D: TRBD2; size: NA; V: TRBV7-9; CDR3: CASSQIMLAGGPIF; DNA: TGTGCCAGCAGCCAAATTATGCTAGCGGGGGGGCCGATTTTC
J: TRBJ2-5; D: NA; size: NA; V: TRBV20-1; CDR3: CSARDRPKAGRRAQYF; DNA: TGCAGTGCTAGAGATCGCCCTAAAGCGGGCAGGAGAGCCCAGTACTTC
J: TRBJ1-1; D: NA; size: NA; V: TRBV7-9; CDR3: CASSVAGRYVTNEAFF; DNA: TGTGCCAGCAGCGTAGCGGGGAGATACGTGACCAACGAAGCTTTCTTT
J: TRBJ2-3; D: NA; size: NA; V: TRBV15; CDR3: CASSRGGVPDTQYF; DNA: TGTGCCAGCAGCAGGGGGGGAGTCCCAGATACGCAGTATTTT
J: TRBJ2-6; D: NA; size: NA; V: TRBV7-2; CDR3: CASSLGQSGANVLTF; DNA: TGTGCCAGCTCCCTCGGACAGTCTGGGGCCAACGTCCTGACTTTC
J: TRBJ1-5; D: NA; size: NA; V: TRBV2; CDR3: CASSHTGTQAQHF; DNA: TGCGCCAGCAGTCATACGGGGACCCAGGCGCAGCATTTT
J: TRBJ1-1; D: NA; size: once; V: TRBV7-8; CDR3: CASSVEGGPDTKYEAFF; DNA: TGTGCCAGCAGCGTAGAGGGAGGTCCCGATACGAAGTATGAAGCTTTCTTT
J: TRBJ2-1; D: NA; size: NA; V: TRBV2; CDR3: CASGDGGTDTQYVPFF; DNA: TGTGCCAGCGGGGACGGGGGCACAGATACGCAGTATGTGCCGTTCTTC
J: TRBJ2-5; D: TRBD2; size: NA; V: TRBV19; CDR3: CASSDSISGTRSETQYF; DNA: TGTGCCAGTAGTGACAGTATTTCCGGGACTAGAAGTGAGACCCAGTACTTC
J: TRBJ1-2; D: NA; size: NA; V: TRBV7-2; CDR3: CASSFQGSGGYTF; DNA: TGTGCCAGCAGCTTCCAGGGATCGGGGGGCTACACCTTC
J: TRBJ2-3; D: NA; size: NA; V: TRBV5-5; CDR3: CASSQDLSPDTQYF; DNA: TGTGCCAGCAGCCAGGACTTGAGTCCCGATACGCAGTATTTT
J: TRBJ2-1; D: TRBD2; size: NA; V: TRBV12-3/TRBV12-4; CDR3: CASSVGLASYNEQFF; DNA: TGTGCCAGCAGCGTGGGACTAGCGTCCTACAATGAGCAGTTCTTC
J: TRBJ1-5; D: NA; size: NA; V: TRBV6-1; CDR3: CASKLQGPSAYSNQPQHF; DNA: TGTGCCAGCAAGTTACAGGGACCATCGGCATATAGCAATCAGCCCCAGCATTTT
J: TRBJ2-3; D: NA; size: NA; V: TRBV7-3; CDR3: CASSLAGAGGTEHF; DNA: TGTGCCAGCAGCTTAGCAGGAGCTGGGGGTACAGAGCATTTT
J: TRBJ2-7; D: NA; size: NA; V: TRBV7-8; CDR3: CASSRATGSYKQYF; DNA: TGTGCCAGCAGCAGAGCTACAGGTTCCTACAAGCAGTATTTC
J: TRBJ2-1; D: NA; size: NA; V: TRBV19; CDR3: CASSLFRDGENVF; DNA: TGTGCCAGTAGTCTTTTTCGCGATGGTGAGAATGTCTTC
J: TRBJ1-1; D: NA; size: NA; V: TRBV29-1; CDR3: CSVVSLMNTEAFF; DNA: TGCAGCGTTGTATCGCTTATGAACACTGAAGCTTTCTTT
J: TRBJ2-5; D: TRBD2; size: NA; V: TRBV19; CDR3: CASSIAGGSYKKQYF; DNA: TGTGCCAGTAGTATAGCGGGGGGGTCCTACAAGAAGCAGTACTTC
J: TRBJ2-5; D: TRBD2; size: NA; V: TRBV7-6; CDR3: CASTLGRGPPGTNYF; DNA: TGTGCCAGCACCCTAGGGAGGGGCCCCCCAGGGACCAACTACTTC
J: TRBJ1-2; D: NA; size: NA; V: TRBV5-1; CDR3: CASSLWPGLTYGYTF; DNA: TGCGCCAGCAGCTTATGGCCCGGTCTCACCTATGGCTACACCTTC
J: TRBJ1-5; D: NA; size: NA; V: TRBV11-1; CDR3: CASSQVAGEPQHF; DNA: TGCGCCAGCAGCCAAGTCGCGGGTGAGCCCCAGCATTTT
J: TRBJ2-7; D: NA; size: NA; V: TRBV10-2; CDR3: CASSESNPRASYEQYF; DNA: TGCGCCAGCAGTGAGTCGAACCCGAGGGCCAGCTACGAGCAGTACTTC
J: TRBJ2-3; D: NA; size: NA; V: TRBV10-3; CDR3: CAISESVGSTDTQYF; DNA: TGTGCCATCAGTGAGTCGGTGGGGAGCACAGATACGCAGTATTTT
J: TRBJ2-7; D: NA; size: NA; V: TRBV4-2; CDR3: CASSGYEQYF; DNA: TGTGCCAGCAGTGGCTACGAGCAGTACTTC
J: TRBJ1-1; D: TRBD1; size: NA; V: TRBV25-1; CDR3: CASSGQGGGSNNEAYF; DNA: TGTGCCAGCAGTGGACAGGGAGGGGGGTCGAACAATGAAGCTTACTTT
J: TRBJ2-3; D: NA; size: NA; V: TRBV2; CDR3: CASREGDTVAKGF; DNA: TGTGCCAGCAGGGAAGGGGACACAGTTGCGAAGGGGTTT
J: TRBJ2-3; D: TRBD2; size: NA; V: TRBV7-2; CDR3: CASSLTSGSGEPQF; DNA: TGTGCCAGCAGCTTGACTAGCGGGAGCGGAGAGCCGCAGTTT
J: TRBJ2-3; D: NA; size: NA; V: TRBV7-9; CDR3: CASSLQGDADTQYF; DNA: TGTGCCAGCAGCTTACAGGGAGATGCCGATACGCAGTATTTT
J: TRBJ2-5; D: TRBD2; size: NA; V: TRBV9; CDR3: CASSAGTSGETQYF; DNA: TGTGCCAGCAGCGCCGGGACTAGCGGAGAGACCCAGTACTTC
J: TRBJ2-7; D: TRBD2; size: NA; V: TRBV7-8; CDR3: CASSSAGGPDTEQYF; DNA: TGTGCCAGCAGCTCGGCGGGAGGGCCCGACACCGAGCAGTACTTC
J: TRBJ2-5; D: NA; size: NA; V: TRBV2; CDR3: CATSKGSSHEKQYF; DNA: TGTGCCACCAGTAAGGGGTCCAGCCATGAGAAGCAGTACTTC
J: TRBJ1-6; D: NA; size: NA; V: TRBV7-9; CDR3: CAGHVAGETHYFRLHF; DNA: TGTGCCGGACACGTGGCTGGGGAGACCCATTATTTCCGCCTCCACTTT
J: TRBJ2-3; D: TRBD2; size: few; V: TRBV9; CDR3: CASSGSGGTQETHF; DNA: TGTGCCAGCAGCGGTAGCGGGGGGACCCAAGAGACCCATTTT
J: TRBJ1-6; D: NA; size: NA; V: TRBV9; CDR3: CASSVEGGADNSPLHF; DNA: TGTGCCAGCAGCGTAGAAGGAGGGGCGGATAATTCACCCCTCCACTTT
J: TRBJ2-3; D: NA; size: NA; V: TRBV7-8; CDR3: CASGDGGRDETYF; DNA: TGTGCCAGCGGGGACGGGGGCAGAGATGAGACGTATTTT
J: TRBJ2-1; D: NA; size: NA; V: TRBV19; CDR3: CASSTSWTAGGVYNEQFF; DNA: TGTGCCAGTAGTACCTCGTGGACGGCTGGCGGGGTCTACAATGAGCAGTTCTTC
J: TRBJ2-7; D: NA; size: NA; V: TRBV11-3; CDR3: CASSFSLTGYEQYF; DNA: TGTGCCAGCAGTTTCTCGCTGACAGGCTACGAGCAGTACTTC
J: TRBJ1-1; D: NA; size: NA; V: TRBV7-2; CDR3: CASSRAGAEAFF; DNA: TGTGCCAGCAGCCGGGCCGGAGCTGAAGCTTTCTTT
J: TRBJ2-3; D: NA; size: once; V: TRBV7-3; CDR3: CASSDGGEDTAYF; DNA: TGTGCCAGCAGCGACGGGGGAGAAGATACGGCGTATTTT
J: TRBJ2-1; D: NA; size: NA; V: TRBV2; CDR3: CASSWEDGHDEQFF; DNA: TGTGCCAGCAGCTGGGAGGATGGTCACGATGAGCAGTTCTTC
J: TRBJ2-1; D: NA; size: NA; V: TRBV7-6; CDR3: CASSIVENSNELFF; DNA: TGTGCCAGCAGCATCGTAGAAAACTCCAATGAGCTGTTTTTC
J: TRBJ1-2; D: TRBD1; size: few; V: TRBV11-3; CDR3: CASSLDLTGAYGYTF; DNA: TGTGCCAGCAGCTTAGATCTGACAGGGGCATATGGCTACACCTTC
J: TRBJ2-3; D: NA; size: NA; V: TRBV7-6; CDR3: CASSFGFEGRFYQYF; DNA: TGTGCCAGCAGCTTCGGTTTCGAGGGCAGATTTTACCAGTATTTT
J: TRBJ2-2; D: NA; size: once; V: TRBV10-3; CDR3: CAISEEGTGALFF; DNA: TGTGCCATCAGTGAGGAAGGCACCGGGGCGCTGTTTTTT